The source of this T cell receptor (beta chain) is a study of T cells in Graves' hyperthyroidism and ophthalmopathy. Study-wide points: Within blood appeared most thyroid clonotypes that had expanded above 0.001. The model made its ophthalmopathy prediction, and onset followed a median approximately 6 months later.

Uncontrolled infections, other autoimmune diseases, pregnancy or lactation led to exclusion of patients. Amplification of TCR beta CDR3 regions was performed using RNA transcripts as template. First-round RT-PCR targeting the TCR CDR3 was performed with the HTBI primer set. TCRdb recomputed calls from the multiplex PCR reads with MiXCR, one row per CDR3 protein. The sample carries 490,000 or so distinct CDR3 sequences, approximately 48% recorded once. On this clonotype itself: What it recognizes is unknown. One junction end does not reproduce the germline sequence, and a read error may be involved.

CDR1 and CDR2 (germline): SGHAT, FQDESV (reference sequence). The CDR3 length is 14 residues. The V gene is TRBV11-1, the J gene TRBJ2-7; D may be TRBD1 (6 bases). Sequenced input: peripheral blood or thyroid tissue (not recorded which). The TCR originated in an adult woman with Graves' disease, either hyperthyroidism or ophthalmopathy (not recorded which). The CDR3 DNA reads as TGTGCCGGCAGACCCACCCTAGGGGGATACGAGCAGTACTTC. Its protein is CAGRPTLGGYEQYF.